These 4 T cell receptor beta chains came from one sample sequenced in a study of Ad26.COV2.S vaccination and SARS-CoV-2 variants. The repertoire was sequenced with immunoSEQ multiplex PCR; TCRdb's copy has only in-frame clones and lacks some. The table lists approximately 250,000 clones, around 88% of them singletons, with less than 3% in the top ten. Regarding treatment: 19 received Ad26.COV2.S at low or high dose, single or two shots; about five received placebo; per-sample allocation not given. Following the first vaccine or placebo injection, samples were taken on day 63. Sequencing used peripheral blood, obtained in a trial of Ad26.COV2.S vaccine versus placebo. The receptors were sampled from a person between 18 and 60 years old who received the Ad26.COV2.S COVID-19 vaccine or a placebo.

The genes are TRBV2 and TRBJ2-2, with D uncertain. The CDR3 is made up of 12 amino acids. The V end was cut by 1 base, the J end by 3 bases, with 0 bases between. The V gene's germline CDR1 is SNHLY and CDR2 FYNNEI. Here the CDR3 reads CASSEDTGELFF. CDR3 sequence (DNA): TGTGCCAGCAGTGAAGACACCGGGGAGCTGTTTTTT.

This rearrangement joins TRBV19 to TRBJ1-1, with a tentative D call TRBD1 (6 bases). Trimming took off 4 bases at V and 4 bases at J, with 10 bases between the two ends. CDR3 size: 13 residues. Germline V lookup: CDR1 LNHDA, CDR2 SQIVND (reference sequence). The CDR3 here is CASSRAGVTEAFF. CDR3 sequence (DNA): TGTGCCAGTAGTAGGGCAGGGGTCACTGAAGCTTTCTTT.

The CDR3 region has the DNA TGCAGCGTTGAAAGAGATAATTTGAACACTGAAGCTTTCTTT. Amino acid sequence: CSVERDNLNTEAFF. The J gene is TRBJ1-1, the V gene TRBV29-1, with D unclear. The CDR3 covers 14 residues. With 2 bases removed from V and 0 bases from J, the gap between germline ends came to 10 bases. Germline CDR1 SQVTM, CDR2 ANQGSEA.

This chain joins TRBV7-2 and TRBJ2-1; TRBD1 agrees at 7 bases. The germline CDR1 and CDR2 sequences are SGHTA and FQGNSA. The J segment lost 4 bases and the V segment lost 3 bases, leaving 6 bases of the junction unmatched. The CDR3 totals 15 residues. The chain's CDR3 is CASSFHRDRYNEQFF. The DNA of the CDR3 is TGTGCCAGCAGCTTTCATCGGGACAGATACAATGAGCAGTTCTTC. The variable domain in full, with the rest retrieved from reference TRBV7-2 and TRBJ2-1, is GAGVSQSPSNKVTEKGKDVELRCDPISGHTALYWYRQSLGQGLEFLIYFQGNSAPDKSGLPSDRFSAERTGGSVSTLTIQRTQQEDSAVYLCASSFHRDRYNEQFFGPGTRLTVL.